This T cell receptor (beta chain) was captured in a study of neurological immune-mediated disorders. Overall study results and limits: According to phylogenetic grouping, one related-CDR3 cluster, a possible signature, contained the repertoires of 18 of 34 multiple sclerosis patients.

The cDNA was synthesized by 5'RACE incorporating 10-nucleotide random UMIs. TCRdb reanalysed the 5' RACE reads using MiXCR and keeps one entry per CDR3 protein. The sample shows 130,000 or so distinct CDR3 sequences, roughly 3.4% of them seen only once. This clonotype was recorded many times. Its antigen is still unknown. The CDR3 loop spans 16 amino acids. Trimming shortened V by 5 bases and J by 8 bases, and 22 bases separated the two germline ends. J is TRBJ2-1 and V is TRBV12-3 or TRBV12-4; D perhaps matches TRBD2 (7 bases). The receptor was isolated from a woman aged 25 to 39 with multiple sclerosis. Material for sequencing was PBMCs. CDR3 coding DNA: TGTGCCAGCAGTCCCCTCGCGGGAGAGGGGGGTGATGAGCAGTTCTTC. It specifies CASSPLAGEGGDEQFF.